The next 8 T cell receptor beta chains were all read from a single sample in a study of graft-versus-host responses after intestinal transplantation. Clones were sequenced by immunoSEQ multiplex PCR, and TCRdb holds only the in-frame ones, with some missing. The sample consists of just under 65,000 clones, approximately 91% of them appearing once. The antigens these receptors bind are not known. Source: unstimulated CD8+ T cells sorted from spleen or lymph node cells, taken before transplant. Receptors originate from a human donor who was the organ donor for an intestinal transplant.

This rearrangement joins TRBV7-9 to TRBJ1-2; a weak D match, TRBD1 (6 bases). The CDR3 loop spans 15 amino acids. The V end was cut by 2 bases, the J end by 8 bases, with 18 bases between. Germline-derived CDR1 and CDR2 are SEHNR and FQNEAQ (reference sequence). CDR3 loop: CASSLTGPLRFGYTF. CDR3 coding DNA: TGTGCCAGCAGCTTAACAGGGCCCTTAAGATTCGGCTACACCTTC.

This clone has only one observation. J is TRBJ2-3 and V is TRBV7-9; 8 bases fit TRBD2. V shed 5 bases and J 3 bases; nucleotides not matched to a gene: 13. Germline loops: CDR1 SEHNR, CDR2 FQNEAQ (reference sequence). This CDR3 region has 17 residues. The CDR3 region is CASSPAPAGGGTDTQYF. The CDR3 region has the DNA TGTGCCAGCAGCCCAGCTCCCGCGGGAGGAGGGACAGATACGCAGTATTTT.

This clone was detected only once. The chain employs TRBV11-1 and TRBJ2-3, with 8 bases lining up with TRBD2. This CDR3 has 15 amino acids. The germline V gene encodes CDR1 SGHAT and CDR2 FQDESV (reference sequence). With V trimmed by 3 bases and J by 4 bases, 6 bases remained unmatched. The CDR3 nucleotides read TGTGCCAGCAGCTTTCCGGGAGGGCCGGCAGATACGCAGTATTTT. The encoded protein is CASSFPGGPADTQYF.

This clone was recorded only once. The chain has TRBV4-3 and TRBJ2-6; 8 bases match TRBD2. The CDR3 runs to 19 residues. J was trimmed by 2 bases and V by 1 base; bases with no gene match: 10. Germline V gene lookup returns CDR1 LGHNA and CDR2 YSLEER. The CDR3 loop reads CASSQAYGGGPAGANVLTF. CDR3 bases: TGCGCCAGCAGCCAAGCTTACGGGGGGGGCCCGGCTGGGGCCAACGTCCTGACTTTC.

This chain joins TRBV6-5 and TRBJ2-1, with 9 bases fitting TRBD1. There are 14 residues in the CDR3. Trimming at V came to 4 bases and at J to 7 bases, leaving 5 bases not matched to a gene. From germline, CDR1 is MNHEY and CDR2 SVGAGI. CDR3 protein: CASSSGQGVNEQFF. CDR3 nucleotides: TGTGCCAGCAGTTCGGGACAGGGAGTTAATGAGCAGTTCTTC.

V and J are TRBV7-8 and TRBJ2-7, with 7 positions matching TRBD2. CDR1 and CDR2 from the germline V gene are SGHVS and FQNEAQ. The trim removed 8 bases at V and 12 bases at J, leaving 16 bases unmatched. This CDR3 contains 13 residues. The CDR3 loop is CASRGLSIGEWYF. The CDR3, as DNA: TGTGCCAGCCGGGGACTAAGTATTGGCGAGTGGTACTTC.

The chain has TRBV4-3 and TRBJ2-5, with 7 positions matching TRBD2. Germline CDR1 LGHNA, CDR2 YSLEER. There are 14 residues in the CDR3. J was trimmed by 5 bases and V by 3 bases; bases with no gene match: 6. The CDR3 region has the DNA TGCGCCAGCAGCCAGCTGGGGGGGTGGGAGACCCAGTACTTC. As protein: CASSQLGGWETQYF.

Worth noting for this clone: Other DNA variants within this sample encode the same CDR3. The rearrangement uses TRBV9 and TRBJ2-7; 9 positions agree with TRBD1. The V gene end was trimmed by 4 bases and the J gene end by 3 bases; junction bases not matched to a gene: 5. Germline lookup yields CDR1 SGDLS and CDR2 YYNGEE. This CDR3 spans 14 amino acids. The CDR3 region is CASSLGQGNYEQYF. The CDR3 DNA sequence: TGTGCCAGCAGCCTAGGACAGGGGAACTACGAGCAGTACTTC. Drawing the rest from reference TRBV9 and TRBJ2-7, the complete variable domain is DSGVTQTPKHLITATGQRVTLRCSPRSGDLSVYWYQQSLDQGLQFLIQYYNGEERAKGNILERFSAQQFPDLHSELNLSSLELGDSALYFCASSLGQGNYEQYFGPGTRLTVT.